These T cell receptor beta chains were read from a single sample in a study of shared clonotypes between healthy human individuals. Method: immunoSEQ multiplex PCR; TCRdb's copy keeps in-frame clones and lacks some. Of 1.5 million to 2.5 million clones listed, 85% to 95% are singletons. The specimen was naive CD8+ T cells sorted from blood. Every receptor here comes from a man younger than 35 in good health. Both conserved end residues are part of each CDR3. D genes are given only for firm matches. A clone size is listed for some rows: how often the clone was seen (once, few, many), or a class if it is expanded.

len,j_gene,v_gene,d_gene,abundance,CDR3aa,CDR3nt
15,TRBJ1-5,TRBV4-3,TRBD1,once,CASSRDRAGNQPQHF,TGCGCCAGCAGCCGTGACAGGGCTGGCAATCAGCCCCAGCATTTT
17,TRBJ2-6,TRBV5-6,.,.,CASSEQGAASGANVLTF,TGTGCCAGCAGCGAACAGGGCGCGGCTTCCGGGGCCAACGTCCTGACTTTC
15,TRBJ1-4,TRBV30,.,.,CAWSVLEGLNEKLFF,TGTGCCTGGAGTGTACTCGAGGGCCTGAATGAAAAGCTGTTTTTT
14,TRBJ2-7,TRBV5-6,TRBD2,.,CASSLLAGEGEQYF,TGTGCCAGCAGCTTGCTAGCGGGAGAGGGGGAGCAGTACTTC
16,TRBJ2-5,TRBV27,TRBD2,.,CASSHLAGGPQETQYF,TGTGCCAGCAGCCACCTAGCGGGAGGGCCACAAGAGACCCAGTACTTC
18,TRBJ1-6,TRBV27,.,.,CASSLLSVEGTGNSPLHF,TGTGCCAGCAGTTTATTGTCGGTGGAGGGCACAGGGAATTCACCCCTCCACTTT
14,TRBJ1-2,TRBV6-1,TRBD1,.,CASSGQGAGYGYTF,TGTGCCTCCTCGGGACAGGGGGCAGGCTATGGCTACACCTTC
15,TRBJ1-4,TRBV5-4,TRBD1,.,CASSLAGGGDEKLFF,TGTGCCAGCAGCTTGGCCGGAGGGGGCGATGAAAAACTGTTTTTT
16,TRBJ1-4,TRBV19,TRBD1,.,CASSISGTGTNEKLFF,TGTGCCAGTAGTATCTCCGGGACAGGGACTAATGAAAAACTGTTTTTT
16,TRBJ1-6,TRBV11-2,.,once,CASSLPYRELGSPLHF,TGTGCCAGCAGCTTACCCTACAGGGAACTGGGTTCACCCCTCCACTTT
14,TRBJ1-1,TRBV14,TRBD1,.,CASSPGTANTEAFF,TGTGCCAGCAGCCCCGGGACAGCGAACACTGAAGCTTTCTTT